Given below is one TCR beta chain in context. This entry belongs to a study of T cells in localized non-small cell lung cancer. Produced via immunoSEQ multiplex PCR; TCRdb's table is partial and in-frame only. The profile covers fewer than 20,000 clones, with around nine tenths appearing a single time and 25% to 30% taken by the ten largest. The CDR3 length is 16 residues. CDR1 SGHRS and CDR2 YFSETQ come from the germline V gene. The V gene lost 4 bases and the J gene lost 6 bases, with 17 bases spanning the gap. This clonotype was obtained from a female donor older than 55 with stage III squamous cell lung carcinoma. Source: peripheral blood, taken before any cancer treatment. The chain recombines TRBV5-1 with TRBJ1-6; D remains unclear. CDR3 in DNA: TGCGCCAGCAGCCGGGGTGAAGGTATTGCTAATTCACCCCTCCACTTT. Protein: CASSRGEGIANSPLHF.